The present T cell receptor beta chain was sequenced within a study of T cell repertoires in cytomegalovirus infection. General study results and limits: The response measured ex vivo was dominated by TCR beta clonotypes (HLA-C-restricted and CMV-specific). The cumulative frequency of public TCR beta families identified carriers of CMV plus the relevant HLA.

CDR1 and CDR2 (germline): SNHLY, FYNNEI. This CDR3 has 18 residues. V lost 5 bases and J lost 0; bases outside the gene matches: 10. TCRdb reanalysed the reads using MiXCR and keeps one entry per CDR3 protein. The data contain roughly 920,000 distinct CDR3 sequences, 31% of them seen just once; the ten biggest clones take up about an eighth. This clonotype was seen a few times. What it binds is unknown. The sequence came from a human donor in good health (CMV status not recorded). Some clones in this sample may be carry-over from other donors' samples. The specimen was cultured CD8+ T cells from PBMCs, collected from culture after CMV antigen stimulation. The chain carries TRBV2 and TRBJ1-5, with 10 bases aligning to TRBD1. The CDR3 coding sequence is TGTGCCAGCAGTCCCGGGACAGGGGCCCCCCATAGCAATCAGCCCCAGCATTTT. Encoded protein: CASSPGTGAPHSNQPQHF.